This TCR beta chain was obtained from a study of T cell changes during pregnancy in multiple sclerosis. From germline, CDR1 is PRHDT and CDR2 FYEKMQ (reference sequence). This CDR3 has 16 residues. V dropped 2 bases and J dropped 7 bases, with 15 bases sitting between them. Assay used: immunoSEQ multiplex PCR; TCRdb lists only in-frame clones, some missing. The sample shows about 40,000 clones, 90% to 95% of them seen only once. This chain uses TRBV13 with TRBJ1-6; D unclear. This receptor was obtained from a female donor with multiple sclerosis, enrolled in a pregnancy study. The sequenced sample was CD4+ T cells from peripheral blood mononuclear cells, obtained after pregnancy. The CDR3 is CASSLSPTAQNSPLHF. The CDR3 DNA reads as TGTGCCAGCAGCTTAAGTCCCACAGCACAGAATTCACCCCTCCACTTT.